Detailed here is one T cell receptor beta chain. Its antigen remains unknown. This CDR3 comprises 15 residues. The V segment lost 1 base and the J segment 2 bases; nucleotides outside the gene matches: 4. The germline V gene has CDR1 SGHNT and CDR2 YENEEA. TCRdb re-called the 5' RACE reads through MiXCR, storing one row per CDR3 protein. The sample shows some 240,000 distinct CDR3 sequences, 8% to 9.5% of them seen only once. This record belongs to a study of CD8 T cells in ankylosing spondylitis. Points from the study as a whole: In ankylosing spondylitis patients, matched synovial fluid reportedly showed significant enrichment of disease-linked clones.

The gene calls are TRBV11-3 and TRBJ2-7; 8 nucleotides match TRBD2. The origin of this receptor is a male donor with ankylosing spondylitis or in good health (not recorded which). The sequenced sample consisted of blood, either unsorted or a sorted T cell fraction (not recorded which). CDR3 in amino acids: CASSLAGGPPYEQYF. In nucleotides, the CDR3 is TGTGCCAGCAGCTTAGCGGGAGGGCCCCCCTACGAGCAGTACTTC.